Below are 8 T cell receptor beta chains sequenced from a single sample in a study of cytomegalovirus exposure and HLA in healthy donors. Use of 60 Vbeta and 13 Jbeta primers characterized the PCR. The assay was immunoSEQ multiplex PCR, and TCRdb's table has in-frame clones only and misses some. This table has over 95,000 clones, roughly 80% appearing once. Specimen: PBMCs. The receptors come from a female donor in good health and CMV-seronegative.

This chain links TRBV5-4 with TRBJ2-7; a possible D gene is TRBD1 (5 bases). The CDR3 length is 14 residues. V lost 0 bases and J lost 0, with 7 bases in between. Germline CDR1 is SGHNT and CDR2 is YYREEE (reference sequence). The CDR3 loop reads CASSLDRISYEQYF. CDR3 sequence (DNA): TGTGCCAGCAGCTTGGACAGGATCTCCTACGAGCAGTACTTC.

The chain uses TRBV19 and TRBJ2-1, with TRBD1 identical over 7 bases. This CDR3 contains 16 residues. V lost 5 bases to trimming and J lost 0 bases; unmatched junction nucleotides: 7. Germline V gene data show CDR1 as LNHDA and CDR2 as SQIVND (reference sequence). Here the CDR3 reads CASSRSRGFSYNEQFF. DNA of the CDR3: TGTGCCAGTAGTCGCTCCAGGGGGTTCTCCTACAATGAGCAGTTCTTC.

This clone has just a few counts. The rearrangement uses TRBV7-9 and TRBJ1-6, with 7 bases matching TRBD1. The CDR3 runs to 16 residues. Germline V gives CDR1 SEHNR, CDR2 FQNEAQ (reference sequence). V lost 5 bases, J lost 7 bases, and 11 bases stayed unmatched. Here the CDR3 reads CASSPRGGTENSPLHF. The CDR3 DNA follows: TGTGCCAGCAGCCCCCGTGGAGGGACAGAAAATTCACCCCTCCACTTT.

The chain employs TRBV5-4 and TRBJ2-7; 9 bases are shared with TRBD1. Germline V CDR1 and CDR2: SGHNT, YYREEE (reference sequence). The CDR3 contains 16 residues. Unmatched junction bases numbered 9, after V lost 3 bases and J lost 2 bases. The CDR3 DNA is TGTGCCAGCAGCTCATATTCGGGACAGGGCCCCTACGAGCAGTACTTC. It codes for CASSSYSGQGPYEQYF.

This chain uses TRBV7-2 with TRBJ2-7; D is unresolved. CDR3 length equals 15 residues. V dropped 3 bases and J dropped 5 bases, with 17 bases sitting between them. Germline assignment: CDR1 SGHTA and CDR2 FQGNSA. This CDR3 reads CASSFFRLVAHEQYF. The DNA of the CDR3 is TGTGCCAGCAGCTTTTTCCGGCTAGTTGCTCACGAGCAGTACTTC.

The rearrangement uses TRBV7-3 and TRBJ1-1, with 7 bases that match TRBD1. The CDR3 is 14 amino acids. Germline trimming cut 5 bases from V and 4 bases from J; bases unmatched to any gene: 7. Germline values: CDR1 SGHTA, CDR2 FQGTGA. DNA of the CDR3: TGTGCCAGCAGCCAAGCAGGGGGTGCCACTGAAGCTTTCTTT. Its translation is CASSQAGGATEAFF. Full variable domain (remainder filled in from reference TRBV7-3 and TRBJ1-1): GAGVSQTPSNKVTEKGKYVELRCDPISGHTALYWYRQSLGQGPEFLIYFQGTGAADDSGLPNDRFFAVRPEGSVSTLKIQRTERGDSAVYLCASSQAGGATEAFFGQGTRLTVV.

The CDR3 DNA sequence: TGTGCCAGCAGCCCCGGACAGGTCAATTCACCCCTCCACTTT. Translated, it gives CASSPGQVNSPLHF. This sequence joins TRBV6-5 and TRBJ1-6; 7 bases fit TRBD1. The CDR3 is made up of 14 amino acids. After removal of 6 bases from V and 7 bases from J, the junction contained 6 bases not matched to a gene. Germline CDR1 and CDR2: MNHEY and SVGAGI.

This rearrangement joins TRBV10-1 to TRBJ1-1; 8 bases map to TRBD1. Unmatched junction bases numbered 5, after V lost 7 bases and J lost 1 base. The CDR3 totals 14 residues. The germline V gene encodes CDR1 WNHNN and CDR2 SYGVQD (reference sequence). CDR3 residues: CASKPGTGNTEAFF. DNA of the CDR3: TGCGCCAGCAAACCCGGGACAGGGAACACTGAAGCTTTCTTT.